This TCR beta chain originates from a study of blood T cell repertoires in COVID-19. CDR1 and CDR2 (germline): MNHEY, SMNVEV (reference sequence). Trimming cost V 2 bases and J 4 bases, with 9 bases left between them. The CDR3 sequence is 14 residues long. Assay: immunoSEQ multiplex PCR; the TCRdb copy retains only in-frame clones and omits some. In the table there are under 400,000 clones, roughly 86% of which are singletons. This chain connects TRBV27 to TRBJ2-1; no firm D call. The clonotype originates from a woman under 40 who had been exposed to COVID-19. The sequenced sample consisted of PBMCs or T cells enriched from blood (not recorded which). CDR3 nucleotide sequence: TGTGCCAGCAGTTTAGGCGACTCGTACAATGAGCAGTTCTTC. Amino acid sequence: CASSLGDSYNEQFF.